A selection of T cell receptor beta chains follows, all from one sample in a study of response to subunit inactivated influenza vaccine. One entry per CDR3 protein results from TCRdb running MiXCR on the RT-PCR reads. Found here are roughly 790,000 distinct CDR3 sequences, approximately 21% of them singletons; the top ten hold about 9.4%. Sequenced material: PBMCs from blood, taken 5 days after vaccination. The receptor source for this set is a man aged 45 to 65 who received an inactivated influenza vaccine. Both conserved end residues are part of each CDR3. D genes are given only for firm matches. Rows give clone size only sometimes, using once, few, many, or a class for an expanded clone.

abundance,d_gene,v_gene,CDR3aa
NA,NA,TRBV5-1,CASSGLGSSYNEQFF
once,TRBD1,TRBV6-5,CVSSYSRGWRGHNSPLHF
NA,NA,TRBV5-5,CASSLAVGVGYNEQFF
many,NA,TRBV4-1,CASSPWKEVDSPLHF
few,NA,TRBV11-2,CASSLEGLSYTF
few,NA,TRBV6-2/TRBV6-3,CASSYGEATNEKLFF
NA,TRBD1,TRBV7-9,CASRSGTGASGYTF
NA,TRBD2,TRBV6-1,CASAGGGTRETQYF
NA,NA,TRBV6-1,CASNEETVNYEQYF
few,NA,TRBV6-6,CAGSLRGNNEQFF
few,TRBD2,TRBV6-1,CASSPGGRGETQYF
NA,TRBD2,TRBV5-1,CASSPGLAKGEQYF
NA,TRBD2,TRBV3-1,CASSQDGGGPRNEQFF
few,NA,TRBV29-1,CSAIKGGETDTQYF
many,NA,TRBV7-2,CASSANRNYEQYF
few,NA,TRBV4-2,CATTWSGTEAFF
NA,NA,TRBV20-1,CSARRPGANVLTF
few,TRBD1,TRBV29-1,CSVGTGAMQNTEAFF
few,TRBD2,TRBV12-3/TRBV12-4,CASSRLTGGEQYF
many,NA,TRBV24-1,CATSEGPGYNEQFF
many,TRBD1,TRBV29-1,CSVEGQGKVNEQFF
NA,NA,TRBV10-1,CASSESKDLTYEQYF
NA,TRBD2,TRBV6-2/TRBV6-3,CASSRVPGLAGGDTQYF
NA,NA,TRBV29-1,CSVVGAGNTGELFF
NA,NA,TRBV12-3/TRBV12-4,CASSPQANYGYTF
few,NA,TRBV6-5,CASSYGRRSEQYF
NA,NA,TRBV11-1,CASSSRTALSGANVLTF
NA,TRBD1,TRBV5-1,CASSSTGGTNEKLFF
NA,TRBD1,TRBV6-5,CASSYNRGPTTNEKLFF
NA,NA,TRBV7-9,CASSLARSVIQETQYF
NA,TRBD2,TRBV29-1,CSAVGLYNEQFF
NA,TRBD1,TRBV20-1,CSAGTGFNYGYTF
NA,NA,TRBV4-3,CASSQDTGRNTEAFF
few,NA,TRBV10-3,CAISETTNTEAFF
NA,TRBD1,TRBV7-2,CASSPPGQMVYF
few,NA,TRBV10-3,CAISFLYGGWVEAFF
few,TRBD1,TRBV10-3,CAISSTGTYTEAFF
NA,NA,TRBV5-1,CASSLVGRGRVYEQYF
NA,TRBD2,TRBV18,CASSPLTGQRDLPYEQYF
NA,TRBD1,TRBV12-3/TRBV12-4,CASSPRTGRDPKNIQYF
NA,TRBD1,TRBV12-3/TRBV12-4,CASSSQGASLGYTF
few,NA,TRBV15,CATSRYMYEQYF
few,NA,TRBV21-1,CASSKVHWSSEQYF
few,NA,TRBV12-3/TRBV12-4,CASRAGEFQPQHF
many,NA,TRBV5-1,CASSLVGEMNSPLHF
NA,NA,TRBV6-1,CASSTLGGVTGELFF
NA,NA,TRBV10-3,CAIGSTEDANQPQHF
NA,NA,TRBV29-1,CSVTRTGQETQYF
NA,TRBD1,TRBV5-1,CASSLGQGHYGYTF
NA,NA,TRBV2,CASRQDRGELFF
many,NA,TRBV7-2,CASSLVGGWEQYF
NA,NA,TRBV10-3,CAIRSGWEETQYF
many,NA,TRBV12-3/TRBV12-4,CASSRDIYEQFF
few,TRBD2,TRBV20-1,CSARKTSGGADEQFF
few,NA,TRBV29-1,CSVEGLDGYTF